A single sample gave rise to the 16 T cell receptor beta chains below, sequenced in a study of a mutant IDH1 vaccine in newly diagnosed glioma. TCRdb's table, derived via immunoSEQ multiplex PCR, lists solely in-frame clones and lacks some. Among roughly 30,000 clones listed, roughly 90% were seen once. These TCRs' antigens remain unknown. Time point indicated: week 5, during vaccination. Vaccination comprised doses that each held 300 ug of mutant IDH1 20-mer peptide, plus topical imiquimod. Sequenced here: PBMCs, sampled from a glioma patient whose treatment included an IDH1 peptide vaccine. The receptor source for this set is a man younger than 30 with glioma.

The rearrangement links TRBV29-1 to TRBJ1-1; D is uncertain. Per germline, CDR1 SQVTM and CDR2 ANQGSEA. The CDR3 runs to 12 residues. V dropped 3 bases and J dropped 1 base, with 6 bases sitting between them. Here the CDR3 DNA reads TGCAGCGTTGACAGAGGGAACACTGAAGCTTTCTTT. The encoded protein is CSVDRGNTEAFF.

The chain combines TRBV6-5 with TRBJ2-7, with 7 positions matching TRBD1. This CDR3 contains 15 residues. The germline CDR1 and CDR2 sequences are MNHEY and SVGAGI. V lost 6 bases and J lost 2; bases outside the gene matches: 10. In DNA, the CDR3 is TGTGCCAGCAGCCGGGACAGCCGACCCACCTACGAGCAGTACTTC. It is translated as CASSRDSRPTYEQYF.

This chain connects TRBV7-9 to TRBJ2-5; D possibly corresponds to TRBD2 (5 bases). CDR1 is SEHNR, CDR2 FQNEAQ, per germline (reference sequence). CDR3 size: 16 residues. The V end was cut by 6 bases, the J end by 2 bases, with 19 bases between. The CDR3: CASSRTGDPLQETQYF. The CDR3 region has the DNA TGTGCCAGCAGTCGGACTGGGGATCCTCTGCAAGAGACCCAGTACTTC.

The CDR3 coding sequence is TGTGCCTGGAGTCAGCTAGGGAACATTCAGTACTTC. Encoded protein: CAWSQLGNIQYF. The chain is built from TRBV30 and TRBJ2-4, with unresolved D. There are 12 residues in the CDR3. CDR1 is GTSNPN, CDR2 SVGIG, per germline (reference sequence). Trimming cost V 2 bases and J 7 bases, with 9 bases left between them. Full variable domain (missing parts from reference TRBV30 and TRBJ2-4): SQTIHQWPATLVQPVGSPLSLECTVEGTSNPNLYWYRQAAGRGLQLLFYSVGIGQISSEVPQNLSASRPQDRQFILSSKKLLLSDSGFYLCAWSQLGNIQYFGAGTRLSVL.

CDR3 protein: CASSSGLGDYEQYF. The CDR3 region has the DNA TGCGCCAGCAGCTCTGGCCTAGGGGACTACGAGCAGTACTTC. This rearrangement joins TRBV5-1 to TRBJ2-7; the D gene is possibly TRBD1 (5 bases). This CDR3 spans 14 amino acids. Trimming pared 3 bases from V and 3 bases from J, leaving 13 bases between. CDR1 and CDR2 (germline): SGHRS, YFSETQ.

This clone was observed a handful of times. The chain has TRBV5-1 and TRBJ1-3; D gene uncertain. This CDR3 has 14 residues. Trimming removed 5 bases from V and 4 bases from J, with 13 bases in between. CDR1 and CDR2 from the germline V gene are SGHRS and YFSETQ. Here the CDR3 reads CASRDDGLGNTIYF. CDR3 nucleotides: TGCGCCAGCAGAGACGACGGTCTCGGAAACACCATATATTTT.

The chain employs TRBV10-3 and TRBJ1-1; no clear D gene. Germline V gene lookup returns CDR1 ENHRY and CDR2 SYGVKD. V lost 0 bases, J lost 3 bases, and 5 bases lay in between. This CDR3 comprises 13 residues. CDR3 in amino acids: CAISESPYTEAFF. In nucleotides, the CDR3 is TGTGCCATCAGTGAGTCCCCTTACACTGAAGCTTTCTTT.

J is TRBJ2-7 and V is TRBV2, with 8 positions matching TRBD2. CDR3 size: 14 residues. Germline V gene data show CDR1 as SNHLY and CDR2 as FYNNEI. After removal of 6 bases from V and 6 bases from J, the junction contained 10 bases not matched to a gene. This CDR3 reads CASSGEREGPEQYF. The CDR3 DNA reads TGTGCCAGCAGCGGGGAACGGGAGGGCCCCGAGCAGTACTTC.

As to this clone: The sample contains more than one DNA sequence encoding this CDR3. The chain joins TRBV29-1 to TRBJ1-1; perhaps TRBD1 as D (5 bases). Germline V gene data show CDR1 as SQVTM and CDR2 as ANQGSEA. CDR3 length: 13 amino acids. Trimming took 1 base from V and 0 from J, leaving 6 bases between them. The CDR3 loop is CSVEGQLNTEAFF. In nucleotides, the CDR3 is TGCAGCGTTGAAGGACAGCTGAACACTGAAGCTTTCTTT.

The chain carries TRBV6-6 and TRBJ2-2; the D gene is possibly TRBD2 (5 bases). The germline gives CDR1 MNHNY, CDR2 SVGAGI (reference sequence). The V end lost 1 base, the J end lost 6 bases, and 9 bases lay between the germline ends. This CDR3 is 14 amino acids long. The CDR3 loop reads CASSYLSEAGELFF. The CDR3 DNA follows: TGTGCCAGCAGTTACTTGTCGGAGGCCGGGGAGCTGTTTTTT.

This chain links TRBV6-5 with TRBJ1-2, with D hard to call. Germline-derived CDR1 and CDR2 are MNHEY and SVGAGI. This CDR3 contains 15 residues. With 5 bases removed from V and 5 bases from J, the gap between germline ends came to 18 bases. The DNA for the CDR3 is TGTGCCAGCAGTCACCAAGGGCCCCTTGGGTATGGCTACACCTTC. As protein: CASSHQGPLGYGYTF.

V usage is TRBV28 and J usage is TRBJ2-5; the D call may be TRBD1 or TRBD2 (5 bases each). V was trimmed by 5 bases and J by 6 bases, leaving 13 bases between them. CDR1 MDHEN and CDR2 SYDVKM come from the germline V gene. The CDR3 is 13 amino acids. CDR3 in DNA: TGTGCCAGCAGTCCTCTCTCGGGGCAGACCCAGTACTTC. This sequence encodes CASSPLSGQTQYF.

The chain uses TRBV19 and TRBJ1-1, with 9 bases matching TRBD1. V trimming: 3 bases; J trimming: 4 bases; junction bases outside the gene matches: 9. This CDR3 comprises 16 residues. Per germline, CDR1 LNHDA and CDR2 SQIVND (reference sequence). The CDR3 protein is CASSISGQGRSTEAFF. CDR3 bases: TGTGCCAGTAGTATTTCTGGACAGGGGAGATCCACTGAAGCTTTCTTT. The full variable domain, in which reference TRBV19 and TRBJ1-1 provide the parts outside the CDR3, is DGGITQSPKYLFRKEGQNVTLSCEQNLNHDAMYWYRQDPGQGLRLIYYSQIVNDFQKGDIAEGYSVSREKKESFPLTVTSAQKNPTAFYLCASSISGQGRSTEAFFGQGTRLTVV.

V gene TRBV20-1 combines with J gene TRBJ1-2; D is undetermined. This CDR3 is built from 11 residues. Trimming removed 7 bases at V and 2 bases at J, with 8 bases between. Germline V gene lookup returns CDR1 DFQATT and CDR2 SNEGSKA (reference sequence). In nucleotides, the CDR3 is TGCAGTGTCGGGCAGAACTATGGCTACACCTTC. Translation: CSVGQNYGYTF.

This clone was recorded only once. The V and J genes are TRBV2 and TRBJ1-5; 7 bases agree with TRBD1. Unmatched junction bases numbered 2, after V lost 9 bases and J lost 3 bases. CDR3 length: 12 amino acids. Germline V gene lookup returns CDR1 SNHLY and CDR2 FYNNEI. This CDR3 reads CASGTVNQPQHF. The CDR3 DNA follows: TGTGCCAGTGGGACAGTCAATCAGCCCCAGCATTTT.

The rearrangement uses TRBV4-2 and TRBJ1-2; D is perhaps TRBD1 (5 bases). Looked up from germline, CDR1 is LGHNA and CDR2 is YNFKEQ. There are 18 residues in the CDR3. The germline V and J ends were trimmed by 4 bases and 3 bases, with 24 bases remaining between them. CDR3: CASSPRGGAGRRDYGYTF. The CDR3 coding sequence is TGTGCCAGCAGCCCCCGGGGAGGGGCGGGGAGGCGGGACTATGGCTACACCTTC.